This TCR beta chain is drawn from a study of blood T cell repertoires in COVID-19. About the research overall: Samples came from the United States, Italy and Spain, spanning acute and convalescent COVID-19.

The CDR3 runs 14 residues. Per the germline V gene, CDR1 is LGHDT and CDR2 is YNNKEL (reference sequence). The V gene end was trimmed by 6 bases and the J gene end by 1 base; junction bases not matched to a gene: 2. Per the original methods: Quantification of nucleated cells was approximated via reference gene primer amplification. Data came from immunoSEQ multiplex PCR; TCRdb stores just in-frame clones and leaves some out. Clone size and V and J calls were adopted from that table, with D and trimming inferred from the DNA. The data hold more than 250,000 clones, with around 87% observed a single time. This clone was counted only a few times.

The TCR comes from a man between 45 and 60 years old with active or convalescent COVID-19. V gene TRBV3-1 (or the pseudogene TRBV3-2) combines with J gene TRBJ2-2; 7 bases agree with TRBD1. The sequenced sample consisted of peripheral blood. The DNA of the CDR3 is TGTGCCAGCAGGAGGGACAGGAACACCGGGGAGCTGTTTTTT. Translating gives CASRRDRNTGELFF.